The 14 T cell receptor beta chains reported below all come from one sample, sequenced in a study of vaccination and CD4 T cells after COVID-19. Their recognized antigens are unknown. Treatment specified: roughly 10-day PBMC culture with coronavirus spike peptide pools or control peptides (ViraFEST assay). The study sequenced cultured CD4+ T cell DNA using the Oncomine TCR Beta short-read assay. TCRdb independently ran MiXCR on the PCR reads; one entry per CDR3 protein. The table records 3,400 or so distinct CDR3 sequences, around 77% of them present only once. Sequencing was carried out using CD4+ T cells from blood, cultured in vitro. The receptors come from a human donor who had recovered from COVID-19.

This clonotype rates as medium-sized. Here the CDR3 reads CASIEGTTNEKLFF. The CDR3 bases are TGTGCCAGCATTGAGGGGACAACTAATGAAAAACTGTTTTTT. The rearrangement joins TRBV2 to TRBJ1-4, with D possibly matching TRBD1 (5 bases). The CDR3 totals 14 residues. Trimming left V 7 bases short and J 0 bases short, with 9 bases between. From germline, CDR1 is SNHLY and CDR2 FYNNEI.

By share, this clonotype ranks as medium-sized. The chain has TRBV12-3 or TRBV12-4 and TRBJ2-7; TRBD2 aligns across 7 bases. V shed 1 base, J shed 0 bases, and the junction held 0 bases outside the gene matches. There are 14 residues in the CDR3. CDR3 DNA: TGTGCCAGCAGTTTAGGGGGGGGCTCCTACGAGCAGTACTTC. Its translation: CASSLGGGSYEQYF.

A note on this clonotype: A junction end diverges from the germline sequence, so it may reflect a read error. V usage is TRBV12-3 or TRBV12-4 and J usage is TRBJ2-2, with a possible D match to TRBD2 (6 bases). This CDR3 region has 17 residues. CDR3 amino acids: CASVTPTGGGRTGELYF. In DNA form, the CDR3 reads TGTGCCAGCGTTACACCTACCGGAGGAGGGCGCACCGGGGAGCTGTATTTT.

The rearrangement joins TRBV6-1 to TRBJ2-3, with 8 nucleotides matching TRBD2. The junction had 9 bases not matched to a gene; V was cut back by 10 bases and J by 3 bases. CDR3 length equals 14 residues. CDR1 is MNHNS and CDR2 is SASEGT in the germline V gene. This chain's CDR3 is CATSPPGGTDTQYF. The CDR3 bases are TGTGCCACCTCGCCTCCGGGGGGGACAGATACGCAGTATTTT.

The chain combines TRBV11-2 with TRBJ1-1; D may be TRBD1 (5 bases). The CDR3 is 15 amino acids. Germline CDR1 is SGHAT and CDR2 is FQNNGV. V was cut by 5 bases and J by 1 base, with 14 bases left in between. Here the CDR3 reads CASSPSRAGNTEAFF. The CDR3 DNA reads as TGTGCCAGCAGCCCGAGCAGGGCGGGGAACACTGAAGCTTTCTTT.

This chain connects TRBV19 to TRBJ1-3; no clear D gene. Deletions cut 4 bases from V and 0 bases from J, with 10 bases between. Germline assignment: CDR1 LNHDA and CDR2 SQIVND (reference sequence). The CDR3 has 15 amino acids. The CDR3 region has the DNA TGTGCCAGTAGTAAGGGAGCCTTCTCTGGAAACACCATATATTTT. It encodes CASSKGAFSGNTIYF. Variable domain in full (rest from reference TRBV19 and TRBJ1-3): DGGITQSPKYLFRKEGQNVTLSCEQNLNHDAMYWYRQDPGQGLRLIYYSQIVNDFQKGDIAEGYSVSREKKESFPLTVTSAQKNPTAFYLCASSKGAFSGNTIYFGEGSWLTVV.

The sample holds a few counts of this clonotype. This chain connects TRBV2 to TRBJ2-3, with D perhaps matching TRBD1 (6 bases). The germline CDR1 and CDR2 sequences are SNHLY and FYNNEI. The CDR3 is 16 amino acids. Trimming pared 4 bases from V and 0 bases from J, leaving 14 bases between. CDR3 DNA: TGTGCCAGCAGTGGCCTTGGGGGCGCCAGCACAGATACGCAGTATTTT. Translated: CASSGLGGASTDTQYF.

This sequence joins TRBV18 and TRBJ1-6; tentatively, D is TRBD1 (6 bases). Trimming took off 3 bases at V and 7 bases at J, with 19 bases between the two ends. The CDR3 has 17 residues. Germline CDR1 is KGHSH and CDR2 is LQKENI. The CDR3 loop reads CASSPLPTGRGNSPLHF. In nucleotides, the CDR3 is TGTGCCAGCTCACCCCTCCCGACAGGTCGGGGGAATTCACCCCTCCACTTT.

By proportion, this clonotype is large. V usage is TRBV30 and J usage is TRBJ1-3; TRBD1 matches at 10 bases. The CDR3 covers 16 residues. CDR1 GTSNPN and CDR2 SVGIG come from the germline V gene (reference sequence). Trimming at V came to 3 bases and at J to 1 base, leaving 6 bases not matched to a gene. CDR3 nucleotide sequence: TGTGCCTGGAGATTCCGGGACAGGGGTTCTGGAAACACCATATATTTT. Translating it yields CAWRFRDRGSGNTIYF.

The gene calls are TRBV10-3 and TRBJ1-2, with D possibly TRBD1 on 5 matching bases. The V end was cut by 3 bases, the J end by 6 bases, with 11 bases between. The CDR3 sequence is 13 residues long. CDR1 ENHRY and CDR2 SYGVKD come from the germline V gene. Here the CDR3 reads CAISDKGRDGYTF. The CDR3 region has the DNA TGTGCCATCAGTGATAAGGGGCGGGATGGCTACACCTTC.

Concerning this clonotype itself: At one of its ends the junction is not consistent with the germline gene, which may arise from a read error. The CDR3 here is CASSELGGNSEALF. The CDR3 nucleotides read TGTGCCAGCAGTGAACTAGGGGGAAACTCAGAAGCTCTCTTT. V gene TRBV6-1 combines with J gene TRBJ1-1; D is perhaps TRBD1 (6 bases). From germline, CDR1 is MNHNS and CDR2 SASEGT. This CDR3 has 14 residues.

This chain links TRBV30 with TRBJ1-5, with D possibly matching TRBD1 (5 bases). The V end was cut by 2 bases, the J end by 2 bases, with 16 bases between. The CDR3 runs to 16 residues. Germline CDR1 reads GTSNPN; CDR2 reads SVGIG (reference sequence). The CDR3, as DNA: TGTGCCTGGAGTCACCGGGGGGAGGGAGGCAATCAGCCCCAGCATTTT. This codes for CAWSHRGEGGNQPQHF.

This chain connects TRBV30 to TRBJ1-1; no definite D call. Germline V lookup: CDR1 GTSNPN, CDR2 SVGIG (reference sequence). The CDR3 has 15 amino acids. V was cut by 0 bases and J by 10 bases, with 21 bases left in between. The CDR3 spells CAWSVFGRKLEVAFF. CDR3 bases: TGTGCCTGGAGTGTTTTTGGTCGGAAACTAGAGGTAGCTTTCTTT.

This clonotype appeared once. This rearrangement joins TRBV21-1 to TRBJ2-6. TRBV21-1 is given as a pseudogene. The CDR3 length is 16 residues. The CDR3 DNA reads as TGTGCCAGCAGCAAAGATGAATCTGCCGGGGCCAACGTCCTGACTTTC. It encodes CASSKDESAGANVLTF.